Shown below are 19 T cell receptor beta chains from a single sample sequenced in a study of OX40 agonist ivuxolimab in advanced cancers. The assay was immunoSEQ multiplex PCR, and TCRdb's table has in-frame clones only and misses some. The sample lists about 72,000 clones, 88% occurring once. The sample consisted of CD4+ or CD8+ T cells sorted from blood, taken in a trial of the OX40 agonist ivuxolimab. Every receptor here comes from an adult with an advanced solid tumor such as melanoma, head and neck, liver or kidney cancer.

This clone was detected only once. The chain employs TRBV6-1 and TRBJ2-5; D possibly corresponds to TRBD1 (6 bases). The CDR3 sequence is 14 residues long. Germline values: CDR1 MNHNS, CDR2 SASEGT. V lost 7 bases to trimming and J lost 4 bases, with 16 bases between them. The CDR3 loop is CASTQPQGGETQYF. CDR3 coding DNA: TGTGCCAGCACCCAGCCACAGGGTGGAGAGACCCAGTACTTC.

This clone showed up just once. The chain uses TRBV28 and TRBJ2-5, with TRBD2 identical over 11 bases. Germline loops: CDR1 MDHEN, CDR2 SYDVKM. There are 15 residues in the CDR3. V gave up 8 bases and J gave up 4 bases; unmatched junction bases: 9. CDR3 nucleotides: TGTGCCAGCGGAATAGCGGGGGGGCTGGTAGAGACCCAGTACTTC. It encodes CASGIAGGLVETQYF. Full variable domain (remainder filled in from reference TRBV28 and TRBJ2-5): DVKVTQSSRYLVKRTGEKVFLECVQDMDHENMFWYRQDPGLGLRLIYFSYDVKMKEKGDIPEGYSVSREKKERFSLILESASTNQTSMYLCASGIAGGLVETQYFGPGTRLLVL.

This chain connects TRBV5-6 to TRBJ1-5; D remains ambiguous. Trimming removed 2 bases from V and 0 bases from J, with 3 bases in between. Germline loops: CDR1 SGHDT, CDR2 YYEEEE. The CDR3 spans 13 residues. CDR3 sequence reads: CASSFSSNQPQHF. The CDR3 DNA reads as TGTGCCAGCAGCTTCTCTAGCAATCAGCCCCAGCATTTT. The full variable domain, with the rest looked up from reference TRBV5-6 and TRBJ1-5, is DAGVTQSPTHLIKTRGQQVTLRCSPKSGHDTVSWYQQALGQGPQFIFQYYEEEERQRGNFPDRFSGHQFPNYSSELNVNALLLGDSALYLCASSFSSNQPQHFGDGTRLSIL.

This chain's CDR3 is CASSPLATSPYNEQFF. CDR3 nucleotide sequence: TGTGCCAGCTCACCACTAGCGACTAGCCCCTACAATGAGCAGTTCTTC. The V call is TRBV18, the J call TRBJ2-1; 7 bases are shared with TRBD2. Per the germline V gene, CDR1 is KGHSH and CDR2 is LQKENI. The junction had 5 bases not matched to a gene; V was cut back by 1 base and J by 2 bases. This CDR3 contains 16 residues.

This sequence joins TRBV7-6 and TRBJ1-1; D is unclear. There are 14 residues in the CDR3. V was cut by 0 bases and J by 4 bases, with 9 bases left in between. In germline, CDR1 is SGHVS, CDR2 FNYEAQ. CDR3 in amino acids: CASSLAGLSTEAFF. The DNA for the CDR3 is TGTGCCAGCAGCTTAGCGGGTCTAAGCACTGAAGCTTTCTTT. Variable domain in full (rest from reference TRBV7-6 and TRBJ1-1): GAGVSQSPRYKVTKRGQDVALRCDPISGHVSLYWYRQALGQGPEFLTYFNYEAQQDKSGLPNDRFSAERPEGSISTLTIQRTEQRDSAMYRCASSLAGLSTEAFFGQGTRLTVV.

A few counts support this clone. V gene TRBV28 combines with J gene TRBJ2-7; D may be TRBD1 or TRBD2 (5 bases each). The V and J ends lost 3 bases and 5 bases respectively, with 14 bases between them. The CDR3 sequence is 14 residues long. The germline V gene has CDR1 MDHEN and CDR2 SYDVKM. The CDR3 DNA follows: TGTGCCAGCAGTTTGGGACCCTCACGGAACGAGCAGTACTTC. Translation gives CASSLGPSRNEQYF.

The rearrangement uses TRBV9 and TRBJ2-7; possibly TRBD2 for D (6 bases). Germline assignment: CDR1 SGDLS and CDR2 YYNGEE. V was cut by 4 bases and J by 0 bases, with 20 bases left in between. CDR3 length: 17 residues. The CDR3 nucleotides read TGTGCCAGCAGCCCCGGCGGGGTCGCGGGGCCCTCCTACGAGCAGTACTTC. Protein: CASSPGGVAGPSYEQYF.

This chain joins TRBV10-3 and TRBJ2-7; 8 bases are a match to TRBD2. The germline V gene has CDR1 ENHRY and CDR2 SYGVKD. This CDR3 is built from 15 residues. With V trimmed by 2 bases and J by 6 bases, 9 bases remained unmatched. The CDR3 region is CAISERGAGASEQYF. The CDR3 nucleotides are TGTGCCATCAGTGAGCGAGGAGCGGGGGCCAGCGAGCAGTACTTC.

The CDR3 DNA follows: TGTGCCAGCAGTTTAGCGGGAGCTCGCACAGATACGCAGTATTTT. Translated, it gives CASSLAGARTDTQYF. The chain combines TRBV6-5 with TRBJ2-3, with TRBD2 identical over 9 bases. The CDR3 has 15 amino acids. With 4 bases clipped from V and 1 base from J, the junction kept 3 bases outside the gene matches. Germline lookup yields CDR1 MNHEY and CDR2 SVGAGI.

The genes are TRBV6-5 and TRBJ2-7; D gene ambiguous. Trimming removed 6 bases at V and 3 bases at J, with 15 bases between. The CDR3 extends over 14 amino acids. Looked up from germline, CDR1 is MNHEY and CDR2 is SVGAGI. The CDR3 sequence is CASSEWGTGYEQYF. CDR3 sequence (DNA): TGTGCCAGCAGCGAGTGGGGTACTGGCTACGAGCAGTACTTC.

J is TRBJ2-2 and V is TRBV4-2; D is possibly TRBD2 (6 bases). Germline V gives CDR1 LGHNA, CDR2 YNFKEQ. Trimming removed 2 bases from V and 2 bases from J, with 12 bases in between. The length of the CDR3 is 16 residues. The CDR3 is CASSQHGDLNTGELFF. The CDR3 DNA follows: TGTGCCAGCAGCCAACACGGGGACTTAAACACCGGGGAGCTGTTTTTT.

The V and J genes are TRBV6-5 and TRBJ2-5, with TRBD2 as a possible D gene (5 bases). The end of the DNA aligns better with TRBJ2-7, so the J call may be wrong. The CDR3 is 14 residues long. CDR1 MNHEY and CDR2 SVGAGI come from the germline V gene. The CDR3 coding sequence is TGTGCCAGCAGAACGGACGGGAACTCCTACGAGCAGTACTTC. It is translated as CASRTDGNSYEQYF.

The CDR3 spells CASSFGGRGSPLHF. As DNA, the CDR3 is TGTGCCAGCAGCTTCGGGGGGAGGGGTTCACCCCTCCACTTT. The genes are TRBV7-2 and TRBJ1-6, with TRBD1 as a possible D gene (5 bases). The V end lost 3 bases, the J end lost 9 bases, and 12 bases lay between the germline ends. CDR1 is SGHTA and CDR2 is FQGNSA in the germline V gene. The length of the CDR3 is 14 residues.

This chain links TRBV30 with TRBJ2-3, with unresolved D. The CDR3 extends over 11 amino acids. Germline CDR1 GTSNPN, CDR2 SVGIG (reference sequence). Trimming pared 1 base from V and 11 bases from J, leaving 10 bases between. The CDR3: CAWSEGSKQYF. The CDR3 DNA reads TGTGCCTGGAGTGAAGGTAGCAAGCAGTATTTT.

This chain joins TRBV5-1 and TRBJ2-1, with D perhaps matching TRBD2 (5 bases). Trimming removed 3 bases at V and 10 bases at J, with 11 bases between. CDR1 SGHRS and CDR2 YFSETQ come from the germline V gene. This CDR3 region has 12 residues. CDR3 in amino acids: CASSWAGWEQFF. CDR3 bases: TGCGCCAGCAGCTGGGCGGGCTGGGAGCAGTTCTTC.

The gene calls are TRBV4-1 and TRBJ1-1; D unresolved. Germline CDR1 and CDR2: MGHRA and YSYEKL. V was cut by 0 bases and J by 1 base, with 6 bases left in between. This CDR3 region has 14 residues. The CDR3 sequence: CASSQEGKNTEAFF. The CDR3 nucleotides are TGCGCCAGCAGCCAAGAGGGAAAGAACACTGAAGCTTTCTTT.

CDR3 nucleotides: TGTGCCTTTCGACCGGGACTAACTCCCGGGGAGCTGTTTTTT. This codes for CAFRPGLTPGELFF. The chain couples TRBV30 to TRBJ2-2; TRBD2 agrees at 7 bases. The CDR3 runs 14 residues. Germline assignment: CDR1 GTSNPN and CDR2 SVGIG (reference sequence). Germline trimming cut 7 bases from V and 6 bases from J; bases unmatched to any gene: 11.

The chain combines TRBV5-1 with TRBJ2-1; D call uncertain. The CDR3 is 13 amino acids. CDR1 is SGHRS and CDR2 is YFSETQ in the germline V gene. V was pared by 0 bases and J by 15 bases, with 16 bases between. CDR3 in amino acids: CASSLEQPGRRFF. The CDR3 DNA reads as TGCGCCAGCAGCTTGGAACAGCCCGGAAGACGGTTCTTC.

This sequence joins TRBV19 and TRBJ2-7, with D maybe TRBD1 (5 bases). The germline V gene encodes CDR1 LNHDA and CDR2 SQIVND (reference sequence). With 3 bases removed from V and 2 bases from J, the gap between germline ends came to 8 bases. There are 13 residues in the CDR3. CDR3 amino acids: CASSILGAYEQYF. As DNA, the CDR3 is TGTGCCAGTAGTATTTTAGGGGCCTACGAGCAGTACTTC.